The 10 T cell receptor beta chains below were found in one sample sequenced in a study of cytomegalovirus exposure and HLA in healthy donors. The PCR ran on 60 Vbeta and 13 Jbeta primers. This table comes from immunoSEQ multiplex PCR, and its TCRdb copy is limited to in-frame clones, with some not included. The sample includes about 110,000 clones. Sequenced input: PBMCs. The source of these receptors is a man in his forties or fifties in good health and CMV-seropositive.

The chain joins TRBV7-6 to TRBJ1-6; no firm D call. Trimming cost V 2 bases and J 13 bases, with 9 bases left between them. This CDR3 comprises 12 residues. The germline V gene encodes CDR1 SGHVS and CDR2 FNYEAQ. For the CDR3, the DNA is TGTGCCAGCAGCTTAATTGCGGGGCCCCTCCACTTT. This encodes CASSLIAGPLHF.

V gene TRBV11-3 combines with J gene TRBJ1-5, with D possibly being TRBD1 (6 bases). The CDR3 totals 15 residues. The germline V gene has CDR1 SGHNT and CDR2 YENEEA. V was pared by 0 bases and J by 4 bases, with 10 bases between. The CDR3 sequence: CASSLDPTGNQPQHF. The CDR3 bases are TGTGCCAGCAGCTTAGATCCAACAGGGAATCAGCCCCAGCATTTT.

The chain joins TRBV6-5 to TRBJ1-1; 7 bases line up with TRBD1. After removal of 5 bases from V and 7 bases from J, the junction contained 10 bases not matched to a gene. The CDR3 extends over 14 amino acids. CDR1 and CDR2 (germline): MNHEY, SVGAGI. The CDR3: CASSLNRGIGEAFF. CDR3 in DNA: TGTGCCAGCAGTCTAAACAGGGGAATAGGTGAAGCTTTCTTT.

The chain joins TRBV15 to TRBJ1-2, with D tentatively TRBD1 (5 bases). Trimming removed 0 bases from V and 8 bases from J, with 13 bases in between. The CDR3 is made up of 14 amino acids. The germline V gene has CDR1 LNHNV and CDR2 YYDKDF (reference sequence). The CDR3 loop is CATSREGGVWGYTF. As DNA, the CDR3 is TGTGCCACCAGCAGAGAGGGGGGGGTTTGGGGCTACACCTTC.

This chain joins TRBV27 and TRBJ2-7; D remains unclear. Germline values: CDR1 MNHEY, CDR2 SMNVEV (reference sequence). V was clipped by 3 bases and J by 0 bases, with 12 bases between them. The CDR3 extends over 15 amino acids. The CDR3 DNA is TGTGCCAGCAGTTTGGCCCCAACGTACTCCTACGAGCAGTACTTC. This translates into CASSLAPTYSYEQYF.

CDR3 amino acids: CASRPDRVGETQYF. The CDR3 DNA sequence: TGCGCCAGCAGGCCGGACAGGGTGGGAGAGACCCAGTACTTC. The rearrangement uses TRBV5-1 and TRBJ2-5; 8 bases align to TRBD1. The CDR3 runs 14 residues. The germline CDR1 and CDR2 sequences are SGHRS and YFSETQ. Unmatched junction bases numbered 7, after V lost 5 bases and J lost 4 bases. The full variable domain, completed using reference TRBV5-1 and TRBJ2-5, is KAGVTQTPRYLIKTRGQQVTLSCSPISGHRSVSWYQQTPGQGLQFLFEYFSETQRNKGNFPGRFSGRQFSNSRSEMNVSTLELGDSALYLCASRPDRVGETQYFGPGTRLLVL.

The CDR3 sequence is CASSLLRSYNEQFF. The DNA of the CDR3 is TGCGCCAGCAGTTTACTCCGCTCCTACAATGAGCAGTTCTTC. V usage is TRBV5-1 and J usage is TRBJ2-1; D ambiguous. This CDR3 comprises 14 residues. V lost 5 bases and J lost 0, with 9 bases in between. CDR1 and CDR2 (germline): SGHRS, YFSETQ.

The V and J genes are TRBV6-1 and TRBJ2-5; 8 bases are shared with TRBD1. Trimming took 5 bases from V and 5 from J; bases not matched to a gene: 10. Germline CDR1 is MNHNS and CDR2 is SASEGT. The CDR3 loop spans 15 amino acids. The DNA for the CDR3 is TGTGCCAGCAGTCGCCTCCGACAGGGGAGGGAGACCCAGTACTTC. The encoded protein is CASSRLRQGRETQYF.

This chain uses TRBV25-1 with TRBJ2-2, with TRBD2 as a possible D gene (6 bases). This CDR3 has 14 residues. The V end was cut by 5 bases, the J end by 4 bases, with 11 bases between. CDR1 is MGHDK and CDR2 is SYGVNS in the germline V gene. CDR3 sequence: CASSLEGGTGELFF. CDR3 in DNA: TGTGCCAGCAGTCTAGAGGGAGGCACCGGGGAGCTGTTTTTT.

This chain joins TRBV2 and TRBJ1-2; D is unclear. Deletions cut 3 bases from V and 2 bases from J, with 7 bases between. CDR3 size: 13 residues. CDR1 and CDR2 (germline): SNHLY, FYNNEI. The CDR3 bases are TGTGCCAGCAGTGAGCGTCTCAACTATGGCTACACCTTC. This gives the protein CASSERLNYGYTF. The entire variable domain, with the rest obtained from reference TRBV2 and TRBJ1-2, is as follows: EPEVTQTPSHQVTQMGQEVILRCVPISNHLYFYWYRQILGQKVEFLVSFYNNEISEKSEIFDDQFSVERPDGSNFTLKIRSTKLEDSAMYFCASSERLNYGYTFGSGTRLTVV.